This T cell receptor beta chain was documented in a study of cytomegalovirus exposure and HLA in healthy donors. As to this clone: As yet, its antigen is unknown.

This PCR relied on a set of 60 Vbeta primers and 13 Jbeta primers. The assay was immunoSEQ multiplex PCR, and TCRdb's table has in-frame clones only and misses some. The sample lists 180,000 or so clones; under 85% were seen once. Overall study findings and caveats: Reports state that TCR beta sequences accurately predicted most subjects' HLA-A and HLA-B alleles. In a later analysis, several top co-occurrence clusters appeared linked to parvovirus B19, influenza, CMV and Epstein-Barr virus. Sequencing depth across donors, presence/absence analyses assumed, was roughly uniform. Researchers reported in a later analysis that a missense DCLRE1C variant was tied to TCR beta V- and J-gene trimming.

J gave up 0 bases and V 0 bases, and 1 base lay outside the gene matches. Germline V gene sequence: CDR1 SGDLS, CDR2 YYNGEE. The CDR3 sequence is 15 residues long. Sequenced: PBMCs. The chain joins TRBV9 to TRBJ2-7; 9 bases are shared with TRBD1. The clonotype originates from a male donor in good health and CMV-seronegative. CDR3 in amino acids: CASSVGTGVSYEQYF. For the CDR3, the DNA is TGTGCCAGCAGCGTAGGGACAGGGGTCTCCTACGAGCAGTACTTC.